This T cell receptor (beta chain) was profiled in a study of blood T cell dynamics during melanoma immunotherapy. Assay used: immunoSEQ multiplex PCR; TCRdb lists only in-frame clones, some missing. The table includes about 3,600 clones, 95% to 98% detected once. Time point denoted: pre-treatment baseline. Germline CDR1 and CDR2: GTSNPN and SVGIG (reference sequence). V lost 0 bases to trimming and J lost 4 bases, with 9 bases between them. The CDR3 is made up of 13 amino acids. This rearrangement joins TRBV30 to TRBJ1-2, with D possibly being TRBD1 (5 bases). The receptor was derived from a human donor with melanoma. The sequenced sample was effector memory CD8+ T cells from blood, obtained from a patient treated with checkpoint blockade. CDR3 residues: CAWSVAGGYGYTF. CDR3 DNA: TGTGCCTGGAGTGTGGCCGGGGGCTATGGCTACACCTTC.